The 14 T cell receptor beta chains listed next were all sequenced from one sample in a study of blood T cell repertoires in COVID-19. The data were produced by immunoSEQ multiplex PCR, yet TCRdb's version contains in-frame clones alone and is incomplete. The profile shows 95,000 to 100,000 clones, approximately 90% of them singletons. The sequenced sample was peripheral blood. The receptors come from a human donor with COVID-19, enrolled during active disease. The donor label of this sample is uncertain.

This rearrangement joins TRBV10-1 to TRBJ1-6; D possibly corresponds to TRBD1 (5 bases). Germline V lookup: CDR1 WNHNN, CDR2 SYGVQD (reference sequence). Trimming removed 0 bases at V and 5 bases at J, with 5 bases between. CDR3 length equals 14 residues. The CDR3 region is CASSESGDNSPLHF. In DNA, the CDR3 is TGCGCCAGCAGTGAGTCAGGGGATAATTCACCCCTCCACTTT.

The DNA for the CDR3 is TGCAGCGTTCCAGGGCCCGTTAGCACAGATACGCAGTATTTT. Its translation: CSVPGPVSTDTQYF. V is TRBV29-1 and J is TRBJ2-3, with D possibly TRBD1 on 5 matching bases. The CDR3 contains 14 residues. Germline V gene lookup returns CDR1 SQVTM and CDR2 ANQGSEA. Trimming cost V 5 bases and J 0 bases, with 12 bases left between them.

There are a few counts of this clone. The chain has TRBV4-1 and TRBJ2-7; 10 bases are a match to TRBD2. Trimming removed 0 bases from V and 4 bases from J; junction bases left unmatched: 9. The CDR3 is 17 residues long. Per germline, CDR1 MGHRA and CDR2 YSYEKL. The CDR3 coding sequence is TGCGCCAGCAGCCAAGACGGAGCGGGAGGGCCGGGGTACGAGCAGTACTTC. The encoded protein is CASSQDGAGGPGYEQYF.

The J gene is TRBJ1-2, the V gene TRBV18; 9 nucleotides line up with TRBD1. Germline-derived CDR1 and CDR2 are KGHSH and LQKENI. V lost 2 bases, J lost 8 bases, and 6 bases stayed unmatched. This CDR3 comprises 14 residues. The CDR3 loop reads CASSPSQDRGGYTF. The DNA for the CDR3 is TGTGCCAGCTCACCAAGTCAGGACAGGGGAGGCTACACCTTC.

This rearrangement joins TRBV7-2 to TRBJ2-1, with TRBD2 matching 9 bases. The junction had 6 bases not matched to a gene; V was cut back by 1 base and J by 8 bases. CDR1 and CDR2 (germline): SGHTA, FQGNSA. This CDR3 region has 15 residues. The CDR3: CASSLGRGGRDEQFF. CDR3 DNA sequence: TGTGCCAGCAGCTTAGGGCGGGGGGGCCGAGATGAGCAGTTCTTC.

This sequence joins TRBV30 and TRBJ1-2; 9 bases fit TRBD1. Germline values: CDR1 GTSNPN, CDR2 SVGIG (reference sequence). The CDR3 spans 16 residues. The V and J ends lost 2 bases and 4 bases, in that order; junction bases with no gene match: 11. This CDR3 reads CAWSPARDRVGYGYTF. The CDR3, as DNA: TGTGCCTGGAGTCCCGCCCGGGACAGGGTTGGCTATGGCTACACCTTC.

This clone appeared once. The CDR3 DNA reads as TGTGCCAGCAGCCAAGATGTACAGGGGCTACCCTCAGGGGCCAACGTCCTGACTTTC. It is translated as CASSQDVQGLPSGANVLTF. V is TRBV3-1 (or the pseudogene TRBV3-2) and J is TRBJ2-6, with TRBD1 identical over 7 bases. Germline V gene data show CDR1 as LGHDT and CDR2 as YNNKEL (reference sequence). This CDR3 has 19 residues. Germline trimming cut 0 bases from V and 4 bases from J; bases unmatched to any gene: 12.

The chain is built from TRBV11-2 and TRBJ1-1; 7 bases agree with TRBD1. The germline gives CDR1 SGHAT, CDR2 FQNNGV. Trimming at V came to 5 bases and at J to 1 base, leaving 7 bases not matched to a gene. The CDR3 has 15 amino acids. The CDR3 region has the DNA TGTGCCAGCAGCCCCAGGGGGTTACCGAACACTGAAGCTTTCTTT. Protein sequence: CASSPRGLPNTEAFF.

V and J are TRBV30 and TRBJ1-3; D is unresolved. The CDR3 runs to 14 residues. V lost 2 bases, J lost 0 bases, and 8 bases lay in between. CDR1 and CDR2 from the germline V gene are GTSNPN and SVGIG (reference sequence). CDR3 amino acids: CAWSRRSSGNTIYF. DNA for the CDR3: TGTGCCTGGAGTCGGAGGAGCTCTGGAAACACCATATATTTT.

This clone has a single count. V is TRBV10-1 and J is TRBJ2-5; tentatively, D is TRBD1 (5 bases). CDR3 size: 14 residues. CDR1 and CDR2 from the germline V gene are WNHNN and SYGVQD (reference sequence). Between the trimmed V and J ends, which lost 0 bases and 5 bases, there was a span of 10 bases. Written as DNA, the CDR3 is TGCGCCAGCAGTGAGTCTGGGTGGGGCGAGACCCAGTACTTC. It yields the protein CASSESGWGETQYF.

The chain is built from TRBV2 and TRBJ2-7, with D perhaps TRBD2 (6 bases). With 3 bases removed from V and 6 bases from J, the gap between germline ends came to 15 bases. The CDR3 has 14 residues. Germline V gene lookup returns CDR1 SNHLY and CDR2 FYNNEI. CDR3 sequence reads: CASSDSGSRGEQYF. CDR3 nucleotides: TGTGCCAGCAGTGACTCAGGGTCGCGGGGCGAGCAGTACTTC.

The V and J genes are TRBV25-1 and TRBJ1-2; maybe TRBD1 (5 bases). The CDR3 extends over 16 amino acids. V was cut by 3 bases and J by 7 bases, with 21 bases left in between. Per the germline V gene, CDR1 is MGHDK and CDR2 is SYGVNS. CDR3 in amino acids: CASSDRHIGVYSGYTF. CDR3 nucleotides: TGTGCCAGCAGTGACCGGCACATAGGGGTATATTCTGGCTACACCTTC.

Points on this clone: The junction and the germline gene differ at one end; a read error may be behind it. This chain joins TRBV7-2 and TRBJ1-6; D unclear. Germline V gives CDR1 SGHTA, CDR2 FQGNSA. This CDR3 region has 13 residues. As DNA, the CDR3 is TGTGCCAGCAGTCTCAATGACGGGAGCTCTCCGGGATTT. Its protein is CASSLNDGSSPGF.

V and J are TRBV3-1 (or the pseudogene TRBV3-2) and TRBJ1-5; 8 bases match TRBD1. Unmatched junction bases numbered 2, after V lost 1 base and J lost 3 bases. This CDR3 is built from 15 residues. The germline V gene encodes CDR1 LGHDT and CDR2 YNNKEL (reference sequence). CDR3 residues: CASSQGTGFNQPQHF. In DNA form, the CDR3 reads TGTGCCAGCAGCCAAGGGACAGGGTTCAATCAGCCCCAGCATTTT.